Sequencing of this T cell receptor (beta chain) was carried out in a study of blood T cells in healthy people across ages. Regarding the study as a whole: Older age coincided with a roughly linear decline in TCR beta diversity per million T cells.

The authors extracted at least 6 micrograms of total RNA per sample. This clonotype was counted between two and nine times. Its cognate antigen is unknown. Mismatch with germline at one junction end may stem from a read error. Germline values: CDR1 LGHNA, CDR2 YSLEER. The CDR3 runs 17 residues. Next came a second PCR, run for about 7 to 12 cycles, which used a sample-barcoded 5' primer along with a J-beta primer mix. TCRdb ran MiXCR on the 5' RACE reads and lists one entry per CDR3 protein. Of hundreds of thousands of distinct CDR3 sequences listed, about 30% were seen once; the top ten hold 17%. The clonotype comes from a woman of 80 years or more in good health. This chain links TRBV4-3 with TRBJ2-3; D assignment may be TRBD1 or TRBD2 (5 bases each). Sequencing was carried out using blood. In DNA form, the CDR3 reads TGCGCCAACAGCCAAGGGACCGGGACCCGTGGAGTGGATACGCAGTATTTT. Translation: CANSQGTGTRGVDTQYF.